These 25 T cell receptor beta chains share one sample of origin, sequenced in a study of blood T cell repertoires in COVID-19. Produced via immunoSEQ multiplex PCR; TCRdb's table is partial and in-frame only. This table holds 110,000 or so clones, approximately 85% found once. Input material: peripheral blood. The receptors here all came from a man aged 35-49 years with acute or convalescent COVID-19.

The chain links TRBV27 to TRBJ1-5; perhaps TRBD1 as D (6 bases). The CDR3 has 13 amino acids. The V gene lost 4 bases and the J gene lost 7 bases, with 11 bases spanning the gap. The V gene's germline CDR1 is MNHEY and CDR2 SMNVEV (reference sequence). The CDR3 DNA follows: TGTGCCAGCAGTTCCTCAGGGGACCAGCCCCAGCATTTT. Amino acids: CASSSSGDQPQHF.

V is TRBV5-1 and J is TRBJ2-7, with D perhaps TRBD1 (6 bases). V was pared by 4 bases and J by 4 bases, with 9 bases between. Germline V gene data show CDR1 as SGHRS and CDR2 as YFSETQ. The CDR3 is made up of 12 amino acids. CDR3 sequence: CASSLGQYEQYF. The CDR3 coding sequence is TGCGCCAGCAGCCTGGGACAATACGAGCAGTACTTC.

This rearrangement joins TRBV19 to TRBJ2-3; TRBD1 matches at 7 bases. J was trimmed by 0 bases and V by 4 bases; bases with no gene match: 1. Germline values: CDR1 LNHDA, CDR2 SQIVND (reference sequence). The CDR3 has 14 amino acids. The CDR3 bases are TGTGCCAGTAGTAGGACAGGTAGCACAGATACGCAGTATTTT. The encoded protein is CASSRTGSTDTQYF.

V and J are TRBV30 and TRBJ1-6; D is perhaps TRBD1 (5 bases). V lost 7 bases and J lost 6, with 22 bases in between. CDR1 and CDR2 (germline): GTSNPN, SVGIG (reference sequence). CDR3 length equals 16 residues. This CDR3 reads CASRPDRGNINSPLHF. DNA of the CDR3: TGTGCCTCCCGCCCTGACCGGGGGAATATTAATTCACCCCTCCACTTT.

The chain uses TRBV3-1 (or the pseudogene TRBV3-2) and TRBJ1-4; D not resolved. The CDR3 is 14 amino acids. Germline-derived CDR1 and CDR2 are LGHDT and YNNKEL (reference sequence). V was pared by 4 bases and J by 8 bases, with 14 bases between. CDR3 protein: CASSPSGMEEKLFF. CDR3 nucleotide sequence: TGTGCCAGCAGCCCTTCGGGGATGGAAGAAAAACTGTTTTTT.

The V gene is TRBV12-5, the J gene TRBJ1-1; 7 bases align to TRBD1. V dropped 6 bases and J dropped 4; count of bases not matched to a gene: 8. CDR3 length: 14 residues. CDR1 LGHNT and CDR2 FRNRAP come from the germline V gene. CDR3 nucleotides: TGTGCTAGTGGACGTGACAGGGCCGGCACTGAAGCTTTCTTT. Protein product: CASGRDRAGTEAFF.

The DNA for the CDR3 is TGTGCCACCAGTGAGCCGACAGGGGGCTTAACAGATACGCAGTATTTT. Its protein is CATSEPTGGLTDTQYF. V usage is TRBV24-1 and J usage is TRBJ2-3; 10 bases are shared with TRBD1. Trimming cost V 4 bases and J 3 bases; bases outside gene matches: 6. This CDR3 has 16 amino acids. Looked up from germline, CDR1 is KGHDR and CDR2 is SFDVKD.

The chain joins TRBV4-1 to TRBJ2-2; TRBD1 might be the D (5 bases). The CDR3 has 15 residues. Trimming pared 7 bases from V and 6 bases from J, leaving 18 bases between. Germline V CDR1 and CDR2: MGHRA, YSYEKL. This CDR3 reads CASTRVQGGAGELFF. The CDR3 region has the DNA TGCGCCAGCACCCGAGTCCAGGGTGGGGCCGGGGAGCTGTTTTTT.

In this sample, this clone turned up once. In DNA form, the CDR3 reads TGTGCCAGCAGCCAAGCCGGGACAGAAAACATTCAGTACTTC. This encodes CASSQAGTENIQYF. The chain is built from TRBV6-2 or TRBV6-3 and TRBJ2-4, with 7 bases lining up with TRBD1. Trimming took 6 bases from V and 5 from J; bases not matched to a gene: 7. Germline CDR1 MNHEY, CDR2 SVGEGT. This CDR3 comprises 14 residues.

V gene TRBV4-3 combines with J gene TRBJ2-3; D gene unclear. There are 17 residues in the CDR3. Trimming took off 1 base at V and 0 bases at J, with 14 bases between the two ends. Germline CDR1 reads LGHNA; CDR2 reads YSLEER. CDR3 protein: CASSQGSDLTSTDTQYF. CDR3 sequence (DNA): TGCGCCAGCAGCCAAGGGTCCGACTTAACTAGCACAGATACGCAGTATTTT.

The CDR3 sequence is CASSLKGDIQYF. Here the CDR3 DNA reads TGTGCCAGCAGCTTAAAGGGGGACATTCAGTACTTC. This rearrangement joins TRBV11-2 to TRBJ2-4, with a tentative D call TRBD1 (6 bases). V lost 2 bases, J lost 8 bases, and 7 bases lay in between. Per the germline V gene, CDR1 is SGHAT and CDR2 is FQNNGV. This CDR3 has 12 residues. Complete variable domain (other parts from reference TRBV11-2 and TRBJ2-4): EAGVAQSPRYKIIEKRQSVAFWCNPISGHATLYWYQQILGQGPKLLIQFQNNGVVDDSQLPKDRFSAERLKGVDSTLKIQPAKLEDSAVYLCASSLKGDIQYFGAGTRLSVL.

The CDR3 protein is CAIRSDSGTGDEQYF. CDR3 DNA sequence: TGTGCCATCAGAAGCGATTCCGGGACAGGGGACGAGCAGTACTTC. This chain joins TRBV10-3 and TRBJ2-7; 10 bases line up with TRBD1. The V gene end was trimmed by 6 bases and the J gene end by 5 bases; junction bases not matched to a gene: 10. The CDR3 consists of 15 residues. The germline gives CDR1 ENHRY, CDR2 SYGVKD.

This chain joins TRBV7-2 and TRBJ2-7; D perhaps matches TRBD2 (6 bases). Germline V gene lookup returns CDR1 SGHTA and CDR2 FQGNSA. The V gene lost 2 bases and the J gene lost 6 bases, with 14 bases spanning the gap. This CDR3 spans 14 amino acids. CDR3 sequence: CASSLMSVGGEQYF. For the CDR3, the DNA is TGTGCCAGCAGCTTAATGTCTGTGGGGGGCGAGCAGTACTTC. The full variable domain, in which reference TRBV7-2 and TRBJ2-7 provide the parts outside the CDR3, is GAGVSQSPSNKVTEKGKDVELRCDPISGHTALYWYRQSLGQGLEFLIYFQGNSAPDKSGLPSDRFSAERTGGSVSTLTIQRTQQEDSAVYLCASSLMSVGGEQYFGPGTRLTVT.

The chain employs TRBV19 and TRBJ1-5; D may be TRBD1 (6 bases). V lost 7 bases, J lost 6 bases, and 16 bases lay in between. Germline V gene lookup returns CDR1 LNHDA and CDR2 SQIVND (reference sequence). CDR3 size: 14 residues. The CDR3, as DNA: TGTGCCAGTAATTCTAACAGGGATTTTCAGCCCCAGCATTTT. It is translated as CASNSNRDFQPQHF.

The V and J genes are TRBV9 and TRBJ1-5; D gene uncertain. The CDR3 runs to 14 residues. The germline V and J ends were trimmed by 1 base and 0 bases, with 5 bases remaining between them. Per germline, CDR1 SGDLS and CDR2 YYNGEE. The CDR3, as DNA: TGTGCCAGCAGCGTATCAGATAGCAATCAGCCCCAGCATTTT. Translated, it gives CASSVSDSNQPQHF. Full variable domain (missing parts from reference TRBV9 and TRBJ1-5): DSGVTQTPKHLITATGQRVTLRCSPRSGDLSVYWYQQSLDQGLQFLIQYYNGEERAKGNILERFSAQQFPDLHSELNLSSLELGDSALYFCASSVSDSNQPQHFGDGTRLSIL.

The chain carries TRBV19 and TRBJ1-2, with D possibly TRBD1 on 5 matching bases. This CDR3 comprises 13 residues. The germline gives CDR1 LNHDA, CDR2 SQIVND (reference sequence). V lost 3 bases to trimming and J lost 7 bases, with 12 bases between them. CDR3 sequence: CASSIDLRVGYTF. CDR3 DNA: TGTGCCAGTAGTATCGATCTCAGGGTTGGCTACACCTTC.

The J gene is TRBJ2-7, the V gene TRBV19, with TRBD1 identical over 9 bases. The ends lost 3 bases at V and 3 bases at J; junction bases unmatched: 3. The CDR3 contains 14 residues. Germline V gives CDR1 LNHDA, CDR2 SQIVND (reference sequence). The CDR3 protein is CASSMPDRGYEQYF. The CDR3, as DNA: TGTGCCAGTAGTATGCCGGACAGGGGCTACGAGCAGTACTTC.

This chain joins TRBV30 and TRBJ2-5; the D gene is possibly TRBD1 (6 bases). This CDR3 comprises 12 residues. Per germline, CDR1 GTSNPN and CDR2 SVGIG (reference sequence). V lost 3 bases and J lost 5, with 10 bases in between. CDR3 amino acids: CAWRGAFETQYF. Here the CDR3 DNA reads TGTGCCTGGAGGGGGGCTTTCGAGACCCAGTACTTC.

V gene TRBV7-2 combines with J gene TRBJ2-1; 9 positions agree with TRBD1. CDR1 and CDR2 (germline): SGHTA, FQGNSA. The CDR3 covers 14 residues. Germline trimming cut 5 bases from V and 10 bases from J; bases unmatched to any gene: 9. CDR3 nucleotides: TGTGCCAGCAGCAGCCGGGACAGGGCAAAGGAGCAGTTCTTC. Translated, it gives CASSSRDRAKEQFF. The variable domain in full, with the rest retrieved from reference TRBV7-2 and TRBJ2-1, is GAGVSQSPSNKVTEKGKDVELRCDPISGHTALYWYRQSLGQGLEFLIYFQGNSAPDKSGLPSDRFSAERTGGSVSTLTIQRTQQEDSAVYLCASSSRDRAKEQFFGPGTRLTVL.

This clone was observed once. J is TRBJ1-1 and V is TRBV29-1, with D possibly TRBD1 on 6 matching bases. Germline V gene sequence: CDR1 SQVTM, CDR2 ANQGSEA. This CDR3 is 13 amino acids long. V lost 8 bases and J 9 bases, leaving 22 bases between the germline ends. The CDR3 nucleotides are TGCAGCACCACACCTACTGCAGACAGGAAAGCTTTCTTT. Its protein is CSTTPTADRKAFF.

V usage is TRBV7-9 and J usage is TRBJ2-1; the match to TRBD1 covers 9 bases. V shed 5 bases, J shed 5 bases, and the junction held 4 bases outside the gene matches. In germline, CDR1 is SEHNR, CDR2 FQNEAQ (reference sequence). The CDR3 extends over 14 amino acids. DNA for the CDR3: TGTGCCAGCAGCCGGGACAGGGTGCACAATGAGCAGTTCTTC. Translating gives CASSRDRVHNEQFF.

This chain joins TRBV10-2 and TRBJ1-2; D is uncertain. V was shortened by 4 bases and J by 8 bases, with 11 bases between the two germline ends. The germline V gene encodes CDR1 WSHSY and CDR2 SAAADI. The CDR3 is 12 residues long. CDR3 in amino acids: CASSGGPRGYTF. The CDR3 DNA follows: TGCGCCAGCAGTGGAGGGCCAAGAGGCTACACCTTC.

This chain connects TRBV27 to TRBJ1-6; D is unclear. With 0 bases removed from V and 9 bases from J, the gap between germline ends came to 9 bases. Germline V gene lookup returns CDR1 MNHEY and CDR2 SMNVEV (reference sequence). This CDR3 has 14 amino acids. CDR3 in DNA: TGTGCCAGCAGTTTATCCCTTGGCAGTTCACCCCTCCACTTT. It yields the protein CASSLSLGSSPLHF.

This sequence joins TRBV19 and TRBJ2-1; 7 positions match TRBD2. CDR3 length equals 14 residues. Germline lookup yields CDR1 LNHDA and CDR2 SQIVND (reference sequence). J was trimmed by 5 bases and V by 6 bases; bases with no gene match: 7. The CDR3 bases are TGTGCCAGTAGCCGGCGGGGGATCGACAATGAGCAGTTCTTC. Amino acids: CASSRRGIDNEQFF.

V and J are TRBV4-3 and TRBJ1-4, with D perhaps matching TRBD1 (6 bases). The length of the CDR3 is 16 residues. The germline CDR1 and CDR2 sequences are LGHNA and YSLEER. Trimming stripped 0 bases from V and 6 bases from J, with 14 bases between. DNA for the CDR3: TGCGCCAGCAGCCAAGATCGGAACAGGGCATATGAAAAACTGTTTTTT. It is translated as CASSQDRNRAYEKLFF.